Reported below is one T cell receptor (beta chain). Antigen unknown. This table comes from immunoSEQ multiplex PCR, and its TCRdb copy is limited to in-frame clones, with some not included. The table lists fewer than 85,000 clones, around nine tenths of them singletons. Germline assignment: CDR1 MNHEY and CDR2 SVGAGI. V was trimmed by 5 bases and J by 1 base, leaving 7 bases between them. CDR3 length equals 13 residues. This specimen comes from a study of identifying expanded T cells in peripheral blood. Overall study findings and caveats: Approximately 1.1 clones differed between technical replicates, versus approximately 17 and 20 over time. Clone count variance between roughly 2-week samples rose with total template count.

V and J are TRBV6-5 and TRBJ2-3, with D hard to call. The sequence was obtained from a person aged 18-70 years in good health. The sample consisted of blood. The CDR3 DNA sequence: TGTGCCAGCAGTAGCAGCGGCACAGATACGCAGTATTTT. Translated, it gives CASSSSGTDTQYF.